This T cell receptor (beta chain) appears in the sequencing data of a study of OX40 agonist ivuxolimab in advanced cancers. On the study more broadly: The dose-escalation cohort had hepatocellular carcinoma, melanoma, renal cell or head and neck cancer.

Trimming left V 0 bases short and J 6 bases short, with 8 bases between. Germline values: CDR1 MNHEY, CDR2 SVGAGI. This CDR3 is 13 amino acids long. Some clones are missing from TCRdb's copy, which holds only in-frame ones; the method was immunoSEQ multiplex PCR. The data contain 35,000 to 50,000 clones, approximately 83% of them singletons. Sample: CD4+ or CD8+ T cells sorted from blood, taken in a trial of the OX40 agonist ivuxolimab. This receptor was identified in an adult with an advanced solid tumor such as melanoma, head and neck, liver or kidney cancer. The chain has TRBV6-5 and TRBJ1-2, with D uncertain. The chain's CDR3 is CASSYSGLDGYTF. In DNA form, the CDR3 reads TGTGCCAGCAGTTACTCGGGCCTTGATGGCTACACCTTC.